This TCR beta chain derives from a study of T cells in Graves' hyperthyroidism and ophthalmopathy. Overall study results and limits: Among thyroid clonotypes expanded above 0.001, most also appeared in blood.

It was considered stable Graves' hyperthyroidism when ophthalmopathy did not progress within 18 months. Exclusion criteria comprised uncontrolled infection, other autoimmune disease, pregnancy or lactation. Clinical symptoms, serum thyroxine and TRAb, thyroid ultrasound and orbital computed tomography were used for the diagnoses. Regions amplified from RNA transcripts were the TCR beta CDR3 regions. Initially, a first-round RT-PCR of the TCR CDR3 employed the HTBI primer set. TCRdb reprocessed the multiplex PCR reads via MiXCR and lists one record per CDR3 protein. Of approximately 560,000 distinct CDR3 sequences in the sample, 46% were seen once. The trim removed 3 bases at V and 0 bases at J, leaving 2 bases unmatched. In germline, CDR1 is LNHNV, CDR2 YYDKDF (reference sequence). This CDR3 spans 17 amino acids. Only one count was recorded for this clonotype. Its target is unknown.

Sequenced input: peripheral blood or thyroid tissue (not recorded which). This chain connects TRBV15 to TRBJ2-2; TRBD2 matches at 12 bases. The origin of this receptor is a woman under 30 with Graves' hyperthyroidism. The chain's CDR3 is CATSSGTSGSNTGELFF. The CDR3 DNA follows: TGTGCCACCAGCAGTGGGACTAGCGGGTCGAACACCGGGGAGCTGTTTTTT.